These 8 T cell receptor beta chains were all obtained from the same sample, sequenced in a study of cytomegalovirus exposure and HLA in healthy donors (dated by TCRdb to between 2016 and 2019). The library was prepared using the immunoSEQ multiplex PCR assay. The immuneACCESS repertoire file appears here via TCRdb, limited to in-frame rearrangements. These files lack a portion of the clones; in checked studies, under half of the deficit traces to unresolved V genes, and the cause of the others is not known. This sample lists tens of thousands of clones; 90% to 95% were detected once. The ten largest clones add up to approximately 0.67% of the sample. The sequencing sample was made of PBMCs. These receptors originate from a man aged 18 to 30 in good health and CMV-seronegative.

This clone was counted a single time. This chain connects TRBV27 to TRBJ1-1; TRBD1 is a possible D gene (5 bases). Germline V gives CDR1 MNHEY, CDR2 SMNVEV (reference sequence). V was trimmed by 0 bases and J by 1 base, leaving 9 bases between them. This CDR3 has 15 amino acids. The CDR3 region has the DNA TGTGCCAGCAGTTTATCCCCAGGACAGAACACTGAAGCTTTCTTT. Translated, it gives CASSLSPGQNTEAFF.

The rearrangement links TRBV9 to TRBJ1-3, with D hard to call. Trimming took off 6 bases at V and 2 bases at J, with 18 bases between the two ends. Germline values: CDR1 SGDLS, CDR2 YYNGEE. The CDR3 is 16 residues long. The CDR3 sequence is CASNYGEIHPGNTIYF. Here the CDR3 DNA reads TGTGCCAGCAACTACGGTGAGATTCATCCTGGAAACACCATATATTTT.

This clone was seen a single time. V and J are TRBV18 and TRBJ1-2; 9 nucleotides agree with TRBD1. The germline V gene encodes CDR1 KGHSH and CDR2 LQKENI. The CDR3 spans 14 residues. The J segment lost 8 bases and the V segment lost 1 base, leaving 5 bases of the junction unmatched. The CDR3 DNA reads TGTGCCAGCTCACCACGGGGACAGGGTGACGGCTACACCTTC. Translation gives CASSPRGQGDGYTF.

The chain couples TRBV6-5 to TRBJ2-1; 9 bases fit TRBD2. CDR1 is MNHEY and CDR2 is SVGAGI in the germline V gene. The CDR3 length is 15 residues. J was trimmed by 9 bases and V by 0 bases; bases with no gene match: 6. The CDR3 DNA sequence: TGTGCCAGCAGTTACTCGGGCGGGGGGGCCGGTGAGCAGTTCTTC. Encoded protein: CASSYSGGGAGEQFF.

This clone was observed a single time. The DNA of the CDR3 is TGTGCTAGTGGTTTCCCGACTAGTCCAGAGTACTTC. This translates into CASGFPTSPEYF. The chain is built from TRBV12-5 and TRBJ2-5; D might be TRBD2 (6 bases). V lost 3 bases and J 12 bases, leaving 14 bases between the germline ends. Germline assignment: CDR1 LGHNT and CDR2 FRNRAP. The CDR3 loop spans 12 amino acids. The whole variable domain, remainder taken from reference TRBV12-5 and TRBJ2-5, is DARVTQTPRHKVTEMGQEVTMRCQPILGHNTVFWYRQTMMQGLELLAYFRNRAPLDDSGMPKDRFSAEMPDATLATLKIQPSEPRDSAVYFCASGFPTSPEYFGPGTRLLVL.

The CDR3 loop reads CASRGGTGGRGGELFF. The CDR3 DNA is TGTGCCAGCAGGGGAGGGACGGGGGGGCGTGGCGGGGAGCTGTTTTTT. The chain recombines TRBV25-1 with TRBJ2-2, with TRBD2 identical over 8 bases. The CDR3 is made up of 16 amino acids. V shed 6 bases, J shed 7 bases, and the junction held 13 bases outside the gene matches. The germline gives CDR1 MGHDK, CDR2 SYGVNS. Full variable domain (remainder filled in from reference TRBV25-1 and TRBJ2-2): EADIYQTPRYLVIGTGKKITLECSQTMGHDKMYWYQQDPGMELHLIHYSYGVNSTEKGDLSSESTVSRIRTEHFPLTLESARPSHTSQYLCASRGGTGGRGGELFFGEGSRLTVL.

V is TRBV29-1 and J is TRBJ2-3, with D possibly matching TRBD1 (6 bases). With 4 bases removed from V and 6 bases from J, the gap between germline ends came to 14 bases. This CDR3 comprises 13 residues. Germline V gene sequence: CDR1 SQVTM, CDR2 ANQGSEA. The CDR3 DNA reads as TGCAGCGTTGGTAAGGGGGTGTTGGATACGCAGTATTTT. Amino acids: CSVGKGVLDTQYF.

This chain connects TRBV13 to TRBJ1-1; D is unresolved. The V gene's germline CDR1 is PRHDT and CDR2 FYEKMQ (reference sequence). This CDR3 has 13 residues. Deletions cut 2 bases from V and 0 bases from J, with 4 bases between. Written as DNA, the CDR3 is TGTGCCAGCAGCTTAATCGTGAACACTGAAGCTTTCTTT. Translation gives CASSLIVNTEAFF.